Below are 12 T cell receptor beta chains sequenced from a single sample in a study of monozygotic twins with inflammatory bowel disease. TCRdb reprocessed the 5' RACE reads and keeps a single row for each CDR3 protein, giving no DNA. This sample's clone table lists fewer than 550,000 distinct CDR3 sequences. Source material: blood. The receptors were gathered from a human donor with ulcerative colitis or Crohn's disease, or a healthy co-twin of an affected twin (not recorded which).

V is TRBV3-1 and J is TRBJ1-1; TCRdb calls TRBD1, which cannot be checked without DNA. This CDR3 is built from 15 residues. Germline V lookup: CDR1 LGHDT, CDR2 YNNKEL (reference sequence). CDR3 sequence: CASSLLGGLNTEAFF. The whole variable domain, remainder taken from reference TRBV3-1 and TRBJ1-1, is DTAVSQTPKYLVTQMGNDKSIKCEQNLGHDTMYWYKQDSKKFLKIMFSYNNKELIINETVPNRFSPKSPDKAHLNLHINSLELGDSAVYFCASSLLGGLNTEAFFGQGTRLTVV.

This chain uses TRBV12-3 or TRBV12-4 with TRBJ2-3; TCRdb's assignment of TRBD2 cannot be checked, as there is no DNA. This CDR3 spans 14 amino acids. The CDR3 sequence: CASSFAGGVDTQYF.

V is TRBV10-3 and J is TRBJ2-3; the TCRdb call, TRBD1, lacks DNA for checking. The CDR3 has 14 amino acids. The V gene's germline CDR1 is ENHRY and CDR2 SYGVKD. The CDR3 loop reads CAIRSPGEADTQYF.

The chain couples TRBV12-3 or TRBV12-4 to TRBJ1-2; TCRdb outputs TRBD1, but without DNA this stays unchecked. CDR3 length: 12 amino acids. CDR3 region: CASSRGPRGYTF.

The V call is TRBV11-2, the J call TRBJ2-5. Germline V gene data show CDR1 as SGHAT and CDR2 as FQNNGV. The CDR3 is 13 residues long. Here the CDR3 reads CASSFLRQETQYF.

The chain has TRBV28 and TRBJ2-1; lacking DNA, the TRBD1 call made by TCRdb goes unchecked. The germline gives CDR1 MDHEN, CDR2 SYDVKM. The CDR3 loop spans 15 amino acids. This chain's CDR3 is CASSFQRAGGNEQFF.

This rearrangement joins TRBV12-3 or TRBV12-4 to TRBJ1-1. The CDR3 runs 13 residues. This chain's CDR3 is CASSLGEEEGAFF.

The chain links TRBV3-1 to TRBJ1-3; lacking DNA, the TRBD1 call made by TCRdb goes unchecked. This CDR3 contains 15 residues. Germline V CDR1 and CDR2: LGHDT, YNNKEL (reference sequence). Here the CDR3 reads CASSHRDRPGNTINF.

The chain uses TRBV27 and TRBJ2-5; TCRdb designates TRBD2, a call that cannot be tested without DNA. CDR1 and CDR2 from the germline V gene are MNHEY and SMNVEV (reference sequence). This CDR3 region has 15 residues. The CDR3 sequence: CASRSSGVGQETQYF.

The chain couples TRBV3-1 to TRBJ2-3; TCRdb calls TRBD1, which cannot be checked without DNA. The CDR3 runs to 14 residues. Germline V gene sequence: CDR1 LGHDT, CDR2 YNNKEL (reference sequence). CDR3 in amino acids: CASSLQGGGDTQYF.

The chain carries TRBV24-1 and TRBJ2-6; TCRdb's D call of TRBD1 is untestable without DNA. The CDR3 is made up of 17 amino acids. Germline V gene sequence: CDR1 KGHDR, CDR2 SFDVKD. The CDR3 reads CATSDPDRGAGANVLTF.

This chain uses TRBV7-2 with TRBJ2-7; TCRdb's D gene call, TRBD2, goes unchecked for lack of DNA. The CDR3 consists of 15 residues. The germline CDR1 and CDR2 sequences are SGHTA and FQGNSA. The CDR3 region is CASSLADARFSKQYF.